These T cell receptor beta chains were read from a single sample in a study of cytomegalovirus exposure and HLA in healthy donors. Here immunoSEQ multiplex PCR was the method, and the copy in TCRdb shows in-frame clones only, minus some. The sample carries 100,000 to 150,000 clones, about 80% recorded once. The specimen was PBMCs. The receptors derive from a young man in good health and CMV-seropositive. Each CDR3 is given with its conserved first and last residue. A D gene is named only where the DNA matches it firmly. Clone size, where shown, is once, few, many, or a class for clones that have expanded.

J: TRBJ2-7; V: TRBV19; D: TRBD1; size: -; DNA: TGTGCCAGTAGTATCTTGGGACAGACGGACTACGAGCAGTACTTC; CDR3: CASSILGQTDYEQYF
J: TRBJ2-1; V: TRBV6-1; D: -; size: -; DNA: TGTGCCAGTTCAACCAAAAGGGCCAGGGGCCATGAGCAGTTCTTC; CDR3: CASSTKRARGHEQFF
J: TRBJ2-7; V: TRBV14; D: TRBD1; size: once; DNA: TGTGCCAGCAGTAGAGACAGGGCCGAGCAGTACTTC; CDR3: CASSRDRAEQYF
J: TRBJ2-5; V: TRBV19; D: TRBD1; size: -; DNA: TGTGCCAGTAGTATCCAGGGACAGGAGACCCAGTACTTC; CDR3: CASSIQGQETQYF
J: TRBJ1-3; V: TRBV29-1; D: -; size: few; DNA: TGCAGCGTTTTGGGCAGTAGCTCTGGAAACACCATATATTTT; CDR3: CSVLGSSSGNTIYF
J: TRBJ2-1; V: TRBV27; D: TRBD2; size: once; DNA: TGTGCCAGCAGTCGACTAGCGGGGGAGAACAATGAGCAGTTCTTC; CDR3: CASSRLAGENNEQFF
J: TRBJ1-2; V: TRBV6-1; D: -; size: -; DNA: TGTGCCAGCAGTGAAGGCCGTGGGGGGGGCTACACCTTC; CDR3: CASSEGRGGGYTF
J: TRBJ1-2; V: TRBV10-2; D: -; size: -; DNA: TGCGCCAGCAGCACCGACGGGGACTTTGCCGCCCATGGCTACACCTTC; CDR3: CASSTDGDFAAHGYTF
J: TRBJ2-5; V: TRBV5-6; D: -; size: few; DNA: TGTGCCAGCAGCTCCGGACTACTGGAGACCCAGTACTTC; CDR3: CASSSGLLETQYF
J: TRBJ2-3; V: TRBV5-6; D: -; size: -; DNA: TGTGCCAGCAGCTTGCTAGCGGGGGACAGGGTAGGCACAGATACGCAGTATTTT; CDR3: CASSLLAGDRVGTDTQYF
J: TRBJ2-1; V: TRBV20-1; D: TRBD2; size: -; DNA: TGCAGTGCTAGCTTGCGGGGGGTCCAGTTCTTC; CDR3: CSASLRGVQFF
J: TRBJ2-7; V: TRBV14; D: TRBD1; size: -; DNA: TGTGCCAGCAGTCCCCGGACAGGGCCCTACGAGCAGTACTTC; CDR3: CASSPRTGPYEQYF
J: TRBJ2-3; V: TRBV30; D: TRBD1; size: -; DNA: TGTGCCTCGCAGACAGGGGCGCTCGGCACAGATACGCAGTATTTT; CDR3: CASQTGALGTDTQYF
J: TRBJ2-5; V: TRBV27; D: -; size: -; DNA: TGTGCCAGCAACATAACCACCGAAGGGGTTCGGGAGACCCAGTACTTC; CDR3: CASNITTEGVRETQYF
J: TRBJ1-3; V: TRBV13; D: -; size: -; DNA: TGTGCCAGCAGCCCAGGATGGGGAAACACCATATATTTT; CDR3: CASSPGWGNTIYF
J: TRBJ2-7; V: TRBV11-2; D: TRBD1; size: -; DNA: TGTGCCAGCAGCTCCCTCCGGGACAGCCACTACGAGCAGTACTTC; CDR3: CASSSLRDSHYEQYF
J: TRBJ1-2; V: TRBV28; D: TRBD1; size: few; DNA: TGTGCCAGCAGCGAGTCGGGACAGTTCTATGGCTACACCTTC; CDR3: CASSESGQFYGYTF
J: TRBJ1-3; V: TRBV5-1; D: -; size: -; DNA: TGCGCCAGCAGCTTGGGGCAGCGCTCTGGAAACACCATATATTTT; CDR3: CASSLGQRSGNTIYF
J: TRBJ1-4; V: TRBV9; D: -; size: -; DNA: TGTGCCAGCAGCGTCAGGGAGGTTAGAGCGGCTAATGAAAAACTGTTTTTT; CDR3: CASSVREVRAANEKLFF
J: TRBJ2-2; V: TRBV19; D: TRBD1; size: -; DNA: TGTGCCAGTAGTATGTGGACAGGGCGTCCCGGGGAGCTGTTTTTT; CDR3: CASSMWTGRPGELFF
J: TRBJ2-4; V: TRBV5-1; D: TRBD2; size: -; DNA: TGCGCCAGCAGCTTGGAAGCGGGGGTTAGGAACATTCAGTACTTC; CDR3: CASSLEAGVRNIQYF
J: TRBJ1-6; V: TRBV10-1; D: -; size: -; DNA: TGCGCCAGCAGTGAGACACAGGGCTTTGGAAATTCACCCCTCCACTTT; CDR3: CASSETQGFGNSPLHF
J: TRBJ1-5; V: TRBV19; D: -; size: -; DNA: TGTGCCAGTAGTATGGGCCTCAATCAGCCCCAGCATTTT; CDR3: CASSMGLNQPQHF
J: TRBJ2-3; V: TRBV19; D: -; size: -; DNA: TGTGCCAGTACCCGGGACTCCTCCACAGATACGCAGTATTTT; CDR3: CASTRDSSTDTQYF
J: TRBJ2-5; V: TRBV28; D: -; size: -; DNA: TGTGCCAGCAGGAATAACAGGGTGATGATCGAGACCCAGTACTTC; CDR3: CASRNNRVMIETQYF
J: TRBJ1-2; V: TRBV4-1; D: -; size: -; DNA: TGCGCCAGCAGCCGTCCGAGGAGCTATGGCTACACCTTC; CDR3: CASSRPRSYGYTF
J: TRBJ1-5; V: TRBV9; D: -; size: once; DNA: TGTGCCAGCAGCCCGGGGGGGTATAGCAATCAGCCCCAGCATTTT; CDR3: CASSPGGYSNQPQHF
J: TRBJ1-1; V: TRBV29-1; D: -; size: -; DNA: TGCAGCGTTGAGGGTGGGGCGTCTGAAGCTTTCTTT; CDR3: CSVEGGASEAFF
J: TRBJ2-7; V: TRBV6-1; D: TRBD1; size: -; DNA: TGTGCCAGCAGTCATAGGGGACAGGCCTACGAGCAGTACTTC; CDR3: CASSHRGQAYEQYF
J: TRBJ1-2; V: TRBV7-9; D: -; size: -; DNA: TGTGCCAGCAGCTTAGGAGGCGCTCCAGGGAATATGGATGGCTACACCTTC; CDR3: CASSLGGAPGNMDGYTF
J: TRBJ2-7; V: TRBV4-1; D: -; size: -; DNA: TGCGCCAGCGGCGGTGAGGGAAACGAGCAGTACTTC; CDR3: CASGGEGNEQYF
J: TRBJ2-7; V: TRBV4-1; D: -; size: -; DNA: TGCGCCAGCAGCCCCTACCGGGAGAACTACGAGCAGTACTTC; CDR3: CASSPYRENYEQYF
J: TRBJ1-2; V: TRBV6-5; D: TRBD1; size: -; DNA: TGTGCCAGCAGTTACTCTTCGACAGGGCTAGGTGGTGGCTACACCTTC; CDR3: CASSYSSTGLGGGYTF